This T cell receptor beta chain stems from a study of cytomegalovirus exposure and HLA in healthy donors. The ends were cut back, 0 bases at V and 7 bases at J, with 10 bases in the middle. This CDR3 spans 14 amino acids. Germline-derived CDR1 and CDR2 are KGHSH and LQKENI. The PCR used 60 Vbeta and 13 Jbeta primers. Here immunoSEQ multiplex PCR was the method, and the copy in TCRdb shows in-frame clones only, minus some. The sample consists of hundreds of thousands of clones, roughly 80% of them appearing once. The clonotype was recovered from a male donor in good health and CMV-seronegative. The genes are TRBV18 and TRBJ1-5; D remains unclear. The source material was PBMCs. The CDR3 protein is CASSPPLMVQPQHF. The CDR3 coding sequence is TGTGCCAGCTCACCACCCCTAATGGTGCAGCCCCAGCATTTT.